The 25 T cell receptor beta chains below were found in one sample sequenced in a study of blood T cells in healthy people across ages. A J-beta primer mix and a sample-barcoded 5' primer were used in a second PCR of about 7 to 12 cycles. From the 5' RACE reads, TCRdb called clonotypes with MiXCR, one entry per CDR3 protein. The sample has about 840,000 distinct CDR3 sequences; around 29% are singletons. The same data also went into a second study, on T cells of mothers and their children.

Source material: blood. The source of these receptors is a woman aged 40-49 years in good health.

The CDR3 bases are TGCAGTGCCACCCCCTCTTATAGCAATCAGCCCCAGCATTTT. This codes for CSATPSYSNQPQHF. The V call is TRBV20-1, the J call TRBJ1-5, with unresolved D. Germline assignment: CDR1 DFQATT and CDR2 SNEGSKA (reference sequence). The CDR3 sequence is 14 residues long. Trimming took 6 bases from V and 0 from J, leaving 12 bases between them.

There are many counts of this clonotype. This chain joins TRBV7-2 and TRBJ2-1; 16 nucleotides line up with TRBD2. This CDR3 has 17 amino acids. In germline, CDR1 is SGHTA, CDR2 FQGNSA. The trim removed 1 base at V and 9 bases at J, leaving 6 bases unmatched. The CDR3 sequence is CASSLGGLAGGPSEQFF. In DNA, the CDR3 is TGTGCCAGCAGCTTAGGGGGACTAGCGGGGGGGCCAAGTGAGCAGTTCTTC.

This chain joins TRBV12-3 or TRBV12-4 and TRBJ1-5, with D uncertain. The CDR3 contains 16 residues. The ends were cut back, 8 bases at V and 0 bases at J, with 17 bases in the middle. CDR3 nucleotides: TGTGCCAGCGGTCCGGGGTCGACGTATAGCAATCAGCCCCAGCATTTT. It specifies CASGPGSTYSNQPQHF.

To note about this clonotype: This sequence may be a read error, since a much larger clone differs from it by one base. J is TRBJ2-5 and V is TRBV10-3, with TRBD2 as a possible D gene (5 bases). Germline values: CDR1 ENHRY, CDR2 SYGVKD. CDR3 length: 14 residues. CDR3 nucleotides: TGTGCCATCAGGGAGTCCCAGCGGCAAGAGACCCAGTACTTC. This codes for CAIRESQRQETQYF.

This clonotype has just a few counts. One end of the junction does not line up with germline, which may come from a read error. The rearrangement joins TRBV27 to TRBJ2-2; D is perhaps TRBD2 (6 bases). The CDR3 is 13 residues long. CDR1 and CDR2 from the germline V gene are MNHEY and SMNVEV (reference sequence). The CDR3 loop reads CATGTGNTGERFF. CDR3 sequence (DNA): TGCGCGACCGGGACTGGAAACACCGGGGAGCGGTTTTTT.

This chain links TRBV12-3 or TRBV12-4 with TRBJ1-6, with 8 nucleotides matching TRBD1. The CDR3 has 15 amino acids. V lost 6 bases and J lost 10; bases outside the gene matches: 11. This chain's CDR3 is CASSQGQGRRSPLHF. CDR3 bases: TGTGCCAGCAGCCAAGGACAGGGAAGGAGGTCACCCCTCCACTTT.

Note on this clonotype: A much larger clone is a single base away; this may be a read error. This chain connects TRBV4-1 to TRBJ2-5, with D possibly matching TRBD2 (6 bases). The last part of the DNA fits TRBJ2-7 better; the J call may be wrong. Germline V gene data show CDR1 as MGHRA and CDR2 as YSYEKL. This CDR3 is 15 amino acids long. The CDR3 spells CASSPAGNPQYEQYF. As DNA, the CDR3 is TGCGCCAGCAGCCCCGCGGGGAATCCCCAATACGAGCAGTACTTC.

The gene calls are TRBV15 and TRBJ1-5, with D unresolved. The CDR3 loop spans 13 amino acids. Germline V gene data show CDR1 as LNHNV and CDR2 as YYDKDF (reference sequence). V was clipped by 5 bases and J by 4 bases, with 9 bases between them. The CDR3 loop reads CATSERANQPQHF. In DNA form, the CDR3 reads TGTGCCACCAGCGAGAGAGCGAATCAGCCCCAGCATTTT.

The rearrangement joins TRBV20-1 to TRBJ2-4; 8 nucleotides agree with TRBD1. Germline lookup yields CDR1 DFQATT and CDR2 SNEGSKA (reference sequence). This CDR3 contains 15 residues. Losses at the gene ends were 6 bases for V and 6 bases for J; bases not matched to a gene: 13. Written as DNA, the CDR3 is TGCAGTGCGGAACAGGACAGGGAAAGAGGAAACATTCAGTACTTC. Amino acids: CSAEQDRERGNIQYF.

This chain uses TRBV28 with TRBJ1-4; 7 bases are a match to TRBD1. This CDR3 contains 15 residues. Unmatched junction bases numbered 6, after V lost 6 bases and J lost 2 bases. CDR1 is MDHEN, CDR2 SYDVKM, per germline. In nucleotides, the CDR3 is TGTGCCAGCAGGGGGGGGACAGCCACTAATGAAAAACTGTTTTTT. Encoded protein: CASRGGTATNEKLFF.

V is TRBV7-2 and J is TRBJ2-3; perhaps D is TRBD1 or TRBD2 (5 bases each). Germline-derived CDR1 and CDR2 are SGHTA and FQGNSA. CDR3 length: 14 residues. Trimming took off 8 bases at V and 0 bases at J, with 12 bases between the two ends. CDR3 loop: CASVGVLSTDTQYF. The CDR3 nucleotides read TGTGCCAGCGTGGGGGTGCTTAGCACAGATACGCAGTATTTT.

The chain links TRBV20-1 to TRBJ2-1; 8 bases map to TRBD1. The CDR3 covers 13 residues. Germline trimming cut 7 bases from V and 8 bases from J; bases unmatched to any gene: 10. Germline V gene data show CDR1 as DFQATT and CDR2 as SNEGSKA (reference sequence). The CDR3 DNA is TGCAGTGTTTCCAGGACAGGGAACGATGAGCAGTTCTTC. Protein: CSVSRTGNDEQFF.

This clonotype has ten or more counts. The chain combines TRBV9 with TRBJ2-5; 10 bases are shared with TRBD2. CDR1 and CDR2 (germline): SGDLS, YYNGEE. V was clipped by 3 bases and J by 0 bases; unmatched bases: 2. The CDR3 extends over 15 amino acids. This CDR3 is CASSERGGYQETQYF. The CDR3 DNA is TGTGCCAGCAGCGAGCGGGGGGGGTACCAAGAGACCCAGTACTTC.

This clonotype was seen more than once but under ten times. This chain connects TRBV27 to TRBJ1-5; TRBD1 matches at 8 bases. Germline V gene sequence: CDR1 MNHEY, CDR2 SMNVEV (reference sequence). This CDR3 is 15 amino acids long. Unmatched junction bases numbered 8, after V lost 4 bases and J lost 6 bases. This CDR3 reads CASSWSAGGLQPQHF. The CDR3 DNA follows: TGTGCCAGCAGTTGGTCCGCAGGGGGCCTTCAGCCCCAGCATTTT.

The CDR3 protein is CSGGKTGYGTEAFF. As DNA, the CDR3 is TGCAGCGGGGGGAAGACAGGGTATGGGACTGAAGCTTTCTTT. This chain uses TRBV29-1 with TRBJ1-1; TRBD1 matches at 7 bases. This CDR3 contains 14 residues. With 7 bases clipped from V and 5 bases from J, the junction kept 13 bases outside the gene matches. CDR1 is SQVTM and CDR2 is ANQGSEA in the germline V gene.

The chain links TRBV6-4 to TRBJ2-1, with D perhaps being TRBD1 or TRBD2 (5 bases each). Deletions cut 4 bases from V and 1 base from J, with 8 bases between. Looked up from germline, CDR1 is MRHNA and CDR2 is SNTAGT. CDR3 length: 14 amino acids. This CDR3 reads CASSVEGSYNEQFF. CDR3 coding DNA: TGTGCCAGCAGTGTAGAGGGGTCCTACAATGAGCAGTTCTTC.

This clonotype has at least ten counts. The V call is TRBV12-3 or TRBV12-4, the J call TRBJ1-2, with D perhaps TRBD1 (6 bases). Deletions cut 7 bases from V and 4 bases from J, with 10 bases between. The CDR3 has 12 amino acids. CDR3 in amino acids: CASMPDSYGYTF. The CDR3 DNA sequence: TGTGCCAGCATGCCGGACAGCTATGGCTACACCTTC.

As concerns this clonotype: A much larger clone sits a single nucleotide away, making a read error possible. The CDR3 is CSVEDHGEQYF. The CDR3 nucleotides read TGCAGCGTTGAAGATCACGGAGAGCAGTACTTC. This chain links TRBV29-1 with TRBJ2-1; D ambiguous. The end of the DNA aligns better with TRBJ2-7, so the J call may be wrong. Germline CDR1 SQVTM, CDR2 ANQGSEA. The CDR3 is made up of 11 amino acids.

The table lists this clonotype with many counts. The rearrangement uses TRBV6-1 and TRBJ2-7; D is uncertain. The CDR3 covers 14 residues. Germline CDR1 is MNHNS and CDR2 is SASEGT. Trimming left V 7 bases short and J 3 bases short, with 16 bases between. The CDR3 bases are TGTGCCAGCACCACATATAGTGGGCGCTACGAGCAGTACTTC. Translation gives CASTTYSGRYEQYF.

This clonotype was seen ten or more times. The rearrangement links TRBV5-5 to TRBJ2-6, with D possibly TRBD1 on 6 matching bases. Germline CDR1 SGHKS, CDR2 YYEKEE (reference sequence). V was pared by 4 bases and J by 1 base, with 9 bases between. CDR3 length: 15 amino acids. Here the CDR3 DNA reads TGTGCCAGCAGCGTCAGGGGATCTGGGGCCAACGTCCTGACTTTC. It translates to CASSVRGSGANVLTF.

This clonotype has ten or more counts. This chain connects TRBV3-1 to TRBJ1-2; possible D gene TRBD1, 5 bases. This CDR3 comprises 16 residues. Trimming pared 4 bases from V and 4 bases from J, leaving 19 bases between. The germline V gene encodes CDR1 LGHDT and CDR2 YNNKEL (reference sequence). The CDR3 region is CASSPTMGRESYGYTF. CDR3 DNA: TGTGCCAGCAGCCCTACGATGGGCAGGGAAAGCTATGGCTACACCTTC.

This clonotype came up many times. The chain combines TRBV6-6 with TRBJ2-1; weak D call: TRBD2 (6 bases). The CDR3 has 12 residues. V gave up 2 bases and J gave up 7 bases, with 6 bases separating them. Germline CDR1 reads MNHNY; CDR2 reads SVGAGI (reference sequence). CDR3 DNA sequence: TGTGCCAGCAGTTACCGGGGGAATGAGCAGTTCTTC. It translates to CASSYRGNEQFF.

This clonotype was counted many times. This sequence joins TRBV28 and TRBJ2-7; D remains ambiguous. This CDR3 is built from 14 residues. V gave up 4 bases and J gave up 5 bases, with 15 bases separating them. Germline V gene sequence: CDR1 MDHEN, CDR2 SYDVKM. CDR3 in amino acids: CASSWQSSLDEQYF. In DNA, the CDR3 is TGTGCCAGCAGTTGGCAGAGCTCCCTCGACGAGCAGTACTTC. Filled out from reference TRBV28 and TRBJ2-7, the complete variable domain reads DVKVTQSSRYLVKRTGEKVFLECVQDMDHENMFWYRQDPGLGLRLIYFSYDVKMKEKGDIPEGYSVSREKKERFSLILESASTNQTSMYLCASSWQSSLDEQYFGPGTRLTVT.

CDR3 region: CANSHGPGTSGGAYNEQFF. The CDR3 coding sequence is TGTGCCAACAGCCATGGCCCGGGGACTAGCGGGGGGGCCTACAATGAGCAGTTCTTC. The gene calls are TRBV12-3 or TRBV12-4 and TRBJ2-1, with TRBD2 matching over 16 bases. The CDR3 is 19 amino acids. The junction had 14 bases not matched to a gene; V was cut back by 10 bases and J by 2 bases.

The sample holds many counts of this clonotype. J is TRBJ1-2 and V is TRBV7-2; D might be TRBD1 (6 bases). The CDR3 covers 14 residues. Trimming cost V 1 base and J 4 bases, with 10 bases left between them. CDR1 SGHTA and CDR2 FQGNSA come from the germline V gene. CDR3 bases: TGTGCCAGCAGCTTAGGCAGGGGCAGCTATGGCTACACCTTC. This gives the protein CASSLGRGSYGYTF.